This TCR beta chain was recovered during a study of cytomegalovirus exposure and HLA in healthy donors. The germline V and J ends were trimmed by 5 bases and 7 bases, with 12 bases remaining between them. The CDR3 covers 14 residues. Per the germline V gene, CDR1 is SEHNR and CDR2 is FQNEAQ (reference sequence). Findings and limits, study-wide: A later analysis, which compared TCR beta chains of equal frequency, found the HLA-associated ones more clonally expanded.

A word on this clone: Its specificity is unknown.

The PCR made use of 60 Vbeta and 13 Jbeta primers. The method was immunoSEQ multiplex PCR; TCRdb's version includes in-frame clones alone and lacks a portion of them. Of roughly 120,000 clones listed, 74% are singletons. The sample comprised PBMCs. V gene TRBV7-9 combines with J gene TRBJ1-6; D not certain. This receptor was identified in a woman aged 50 to 60 in good health and CMV-seropositive. CDR3 coding DNA: TGTGCCAGCAGCGATCAACAGCCGAATTCACCCCTCCACTTT. It codes for CASSDQQPNSPLHF.